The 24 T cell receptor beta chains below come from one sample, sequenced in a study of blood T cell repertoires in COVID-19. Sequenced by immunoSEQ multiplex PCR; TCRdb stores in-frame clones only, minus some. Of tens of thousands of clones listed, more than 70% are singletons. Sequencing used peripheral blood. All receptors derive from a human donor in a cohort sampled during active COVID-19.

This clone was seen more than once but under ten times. The CDR3 is CASSGGAGPSYEQYF. The CDR3, as DNA: TGTGCCAGCAGCGGTGGGGCAGGGCCCTCCTACGAGCAGTACTTC. The chain links TRBV7-3 to TRBJ2-7, with a possible D match to TRBD1 (5 bases). CDR1 and CDR2 from the germline V gene are SGHTA and FQGTGA. The CDR3 sequence is 15 residues long. V was trimmed by 5 bases and J by 0 bases, leaving 14 bases between them.

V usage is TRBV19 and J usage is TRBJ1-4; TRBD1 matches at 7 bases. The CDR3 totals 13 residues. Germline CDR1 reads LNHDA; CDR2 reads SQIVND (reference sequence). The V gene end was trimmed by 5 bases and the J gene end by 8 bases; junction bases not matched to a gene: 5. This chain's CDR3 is CASSSQGGEKLFF. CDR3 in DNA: TGTGCCAGTAGTTCTCAGGGGGGAGAAAAACTGTTTTTT.

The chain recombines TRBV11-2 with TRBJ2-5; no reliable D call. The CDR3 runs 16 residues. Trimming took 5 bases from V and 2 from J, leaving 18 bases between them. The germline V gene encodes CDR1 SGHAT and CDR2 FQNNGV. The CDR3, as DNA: TGTGCCAGCAGCAAAACGTTGGGCAGACAACAAGAGACCCAGTACTTC. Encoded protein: CASSKTLGRQQETQYF.

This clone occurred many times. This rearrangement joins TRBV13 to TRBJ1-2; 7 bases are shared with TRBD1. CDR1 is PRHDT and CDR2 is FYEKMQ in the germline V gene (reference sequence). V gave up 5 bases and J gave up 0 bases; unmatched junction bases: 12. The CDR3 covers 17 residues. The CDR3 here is CASSHRQGSTTNYGYTF. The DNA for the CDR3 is TGTGCCAGCAGCCATCGACAGGGCTCCACAACTAACTATGGCTACACCTTC.

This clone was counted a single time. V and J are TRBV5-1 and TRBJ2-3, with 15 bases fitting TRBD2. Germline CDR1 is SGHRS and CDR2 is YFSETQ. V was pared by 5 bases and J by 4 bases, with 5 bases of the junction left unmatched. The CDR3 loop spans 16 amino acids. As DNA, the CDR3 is TGCGCCAGCAGTCTGGGACTAGCGGGAGGTGCAGATACGCAGTATTTT. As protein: CASSLGLAGGADTQYF.

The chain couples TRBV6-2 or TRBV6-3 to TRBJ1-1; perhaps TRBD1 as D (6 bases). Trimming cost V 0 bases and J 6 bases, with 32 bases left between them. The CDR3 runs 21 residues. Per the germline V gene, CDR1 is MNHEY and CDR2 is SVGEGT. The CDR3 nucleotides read TGTGCCAGCAGTTACTCTATTGCCCCAGGCCCAGGGGTAAGGGGTCGAGCTGAAGCTTTCTTT. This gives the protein CASSYSIAPGPGVRGRAEAFF.

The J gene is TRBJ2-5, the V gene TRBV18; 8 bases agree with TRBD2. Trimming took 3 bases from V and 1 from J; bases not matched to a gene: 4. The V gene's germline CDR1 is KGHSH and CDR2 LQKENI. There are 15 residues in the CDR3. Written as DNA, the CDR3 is TGTGCCAGCTCACCTAGCGGGACCCTCCAAGAGACCCAGTACTTC. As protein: CASSPSGTLQETQYF.

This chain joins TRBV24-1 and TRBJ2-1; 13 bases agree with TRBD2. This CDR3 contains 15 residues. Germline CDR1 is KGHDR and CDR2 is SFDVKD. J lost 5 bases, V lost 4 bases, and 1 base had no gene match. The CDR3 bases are TGTGCCACCAGTGAGGGACTAGCGGGAAACAATGAGCAGTTCTTC. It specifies CATSEGLAGNNEQFF.

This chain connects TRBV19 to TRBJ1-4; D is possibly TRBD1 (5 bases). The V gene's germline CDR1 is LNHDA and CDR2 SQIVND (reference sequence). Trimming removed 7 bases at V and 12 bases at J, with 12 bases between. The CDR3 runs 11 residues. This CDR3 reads CASKGRRELFF. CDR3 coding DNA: TGTGCCAGTAAGGGGCGGAGGGAACTGTTTTTT.

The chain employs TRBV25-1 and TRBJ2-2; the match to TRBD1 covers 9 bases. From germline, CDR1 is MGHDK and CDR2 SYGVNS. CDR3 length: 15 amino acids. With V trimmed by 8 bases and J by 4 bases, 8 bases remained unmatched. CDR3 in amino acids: CASGEDRGFTGELFF. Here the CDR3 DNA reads TGTGCCAGCGGAGAGGACAGGGGATTCACCGGGGAGCTGTTTTTT.

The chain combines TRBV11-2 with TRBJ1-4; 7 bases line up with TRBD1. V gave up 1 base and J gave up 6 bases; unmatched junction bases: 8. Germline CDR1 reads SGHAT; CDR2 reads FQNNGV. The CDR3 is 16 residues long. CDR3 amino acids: CASSLGAWQGDEKLFF. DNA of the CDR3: TGTGCCAGCAGCTTAGGGGCTTGGCAGGGGGATGAAAAACTGTTTTTT.

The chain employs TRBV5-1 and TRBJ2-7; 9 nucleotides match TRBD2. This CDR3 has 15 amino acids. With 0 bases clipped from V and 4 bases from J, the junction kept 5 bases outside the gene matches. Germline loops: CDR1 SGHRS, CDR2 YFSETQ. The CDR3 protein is CASSLEGSGGYEQYF. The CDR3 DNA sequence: TGCGCCAGCAGCTTGGAGGGTAGCGGGGGTTACGAGCAGTACTTC.

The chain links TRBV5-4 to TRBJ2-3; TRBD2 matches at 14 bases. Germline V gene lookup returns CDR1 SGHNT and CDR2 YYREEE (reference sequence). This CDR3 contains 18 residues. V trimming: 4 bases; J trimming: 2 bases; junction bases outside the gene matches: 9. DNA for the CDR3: TGTGCCAGCAGCAAAGAGGGACTAGCGGGGGCCTACACAGATACGCAGTATTTT. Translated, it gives CASSKEGLAGAYTDTQYF.

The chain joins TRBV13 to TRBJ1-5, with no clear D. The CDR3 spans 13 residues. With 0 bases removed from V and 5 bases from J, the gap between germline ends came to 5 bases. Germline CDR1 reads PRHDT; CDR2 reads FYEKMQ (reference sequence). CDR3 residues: CASSLGRDQPQHF. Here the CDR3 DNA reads TGTGCCAGCAGCTTAGGCCGGGATCAGCCCCAGCATTTT.

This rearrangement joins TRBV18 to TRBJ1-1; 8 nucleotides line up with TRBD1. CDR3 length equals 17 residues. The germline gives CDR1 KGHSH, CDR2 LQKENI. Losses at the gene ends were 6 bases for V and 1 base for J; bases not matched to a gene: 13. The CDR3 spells CASSITVWTGTNTEAFF. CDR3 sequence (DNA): TGTGCCAGCTCGATCACCGTTTGGACAGGGACGAACACTGAAGCTTTCTTT.

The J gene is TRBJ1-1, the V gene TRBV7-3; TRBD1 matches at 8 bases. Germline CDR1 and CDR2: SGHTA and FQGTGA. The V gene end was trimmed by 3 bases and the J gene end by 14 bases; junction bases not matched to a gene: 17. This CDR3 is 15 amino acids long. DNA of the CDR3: TGTGCCAGCAGCTTTATCTCCGGACAGGGCCTGAAAAAATTCTTT. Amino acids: CASSFISGQGLKKFF.

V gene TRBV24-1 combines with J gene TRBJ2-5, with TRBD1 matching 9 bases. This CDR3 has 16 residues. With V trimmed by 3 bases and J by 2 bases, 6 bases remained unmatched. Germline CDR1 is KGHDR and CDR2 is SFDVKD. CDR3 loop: CATSDPTGQGQETQYF. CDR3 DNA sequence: TGTGCCACCAGTGATCCCACCGGACAGGGGCAAGAGACCCAGTACTTC.

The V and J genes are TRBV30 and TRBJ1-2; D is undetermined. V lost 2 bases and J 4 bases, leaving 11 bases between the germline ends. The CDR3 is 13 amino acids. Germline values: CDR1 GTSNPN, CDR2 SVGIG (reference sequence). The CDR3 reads CAWSRTGSYGYTF. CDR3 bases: TGTGCCTGGAGTCGTACCGGGAGCTATGGCTACACCTTC.

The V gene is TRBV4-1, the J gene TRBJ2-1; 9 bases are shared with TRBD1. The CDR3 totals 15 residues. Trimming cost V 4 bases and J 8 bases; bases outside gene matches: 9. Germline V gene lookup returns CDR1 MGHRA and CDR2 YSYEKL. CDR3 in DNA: TGCGCCAGCAGCCGATCGGGACAGGGTGTATATGAGCAGTTCTTC. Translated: CASSRSGQGVYEQFF.

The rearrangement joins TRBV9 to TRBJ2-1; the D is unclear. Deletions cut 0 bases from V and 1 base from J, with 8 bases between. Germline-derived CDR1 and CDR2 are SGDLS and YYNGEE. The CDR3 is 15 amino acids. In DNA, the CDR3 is TGTGCCAGCAGCGTAGGCACCACTTCCTACAATGAGCAGTTCTTC. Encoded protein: CASSVGTTSYNEQFF.

The CDR3 reads CASSLAQGTGELFF. DNA for the CDR3: TGTGCCAGCAGCTTAGCGCAGGGCACCGGGGAGCTGTTTTTT. This chain connects TRBV7-2 to TRBJ2-2, with TRBD1 as a possible D gene (5 bases). Germline V gene data show CDR1 as SGHTA and CDR2 as FQGNSA. V was cut by 0 bases and J by 4 bases, with 6 bases left in between. The CDR3 has 14 amino acids.

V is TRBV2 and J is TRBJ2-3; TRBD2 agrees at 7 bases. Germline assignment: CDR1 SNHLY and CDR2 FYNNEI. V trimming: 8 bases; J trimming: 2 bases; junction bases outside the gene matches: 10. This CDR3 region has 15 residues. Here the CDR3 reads CASAQLAAITDTQYF. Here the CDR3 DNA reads TGTGCCAGCGCCCAGCTAGCGGCGATCACAGATACGCAGTATTTT.

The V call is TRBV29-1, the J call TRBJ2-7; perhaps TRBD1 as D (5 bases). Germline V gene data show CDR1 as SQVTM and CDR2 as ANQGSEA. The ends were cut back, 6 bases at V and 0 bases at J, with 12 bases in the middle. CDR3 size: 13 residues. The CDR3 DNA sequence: TGCAGCGTCCTAGGGGCAGCCTCCTACGAGCAGTACTTC. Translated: CSVLGAASYEQYF.

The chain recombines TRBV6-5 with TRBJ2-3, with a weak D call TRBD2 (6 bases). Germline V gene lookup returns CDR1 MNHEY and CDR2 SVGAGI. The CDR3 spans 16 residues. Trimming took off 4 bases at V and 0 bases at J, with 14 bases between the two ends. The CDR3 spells CASSSSVSTSTDTQYF. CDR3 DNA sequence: TGTGCCAGCAGTTCTAGCGTTTCGACTAGCACAGATACGCAGTATTTT.